The sequence of this T cell receptor (beta chain) was determined in a study of T cell responses to AZD1222 COVID-19 vaccine. The germline gives CDR1 MNHEY, CDR2 SVGAGI. This CDR3 has 13 residues. The junction had 6 bases not matched to a gene; V was cut back by 8 bases and J by 8 bases. This clone was seen a few times. Clones were read by immunoSEQ multiplex PCR, and TCRdb kept only the in-frame ones, dropping some. This sample has 150,000 or so clones; about 93% occur once, and the top ten carry more than 8%. The source material was peripheral blood, sampled on day 0 of AZD1222 vaccination. The chain couples TRBV6-5 to TRBJ1-6; the match to TRBD1 covers 7 bases. The sequence was collected from an adult in good health. Here the CDR3 reads CASSTGEYSPLHF. The CDR3, as DNA: TGTGCCAGCTCTACAGGGGAGTATTCACCCCTCCACTTT.